This TCR beta chain was recorded in a study of T cells in Graves' hyperthyroidism and ophthalmopathy (dated by TCRdb to 2018 to 2020). Background on the whole study: Peripheral blood was collected at initial diagnosis, before any treatment. Prospective prediction of ophthalmopathy was tested in an independent validation cohort of some 20 hyperthyroidism patients and approximately 17 patients who later progressed to ophthalmopathy. The study also compared thyroid tissue and blood T-cell repertoires from 6 or 7 Graves' hyperthyroidism patients. To identify distinguishing TCR V-J signatures, a discovery cohort of 100 patients was used, comprising 43 with Graves' ophthalmopathy and 57 with stable Graves' hyperthyroidism. According to the paper, TCR Vbeta CDR3 sequencing was carried out on approximately 140 peripheral blood samples, which came from approximately 41 ophthalmopathy, about 75 hyperthyroidism and approximately 17 progressor patients. The 100 discovery patients were randomly split 7:3 into training and test sets. Once sampling was done, hyperthyroidism patients were given methimazole at a starting dose of 30 mg daily, whereas ophthalmopathy patients were given high-dose intravenous methylprednisolone. Study-wide findings and limitations: No statistical method was used to fix the sample size in advance, and group allocation was not hidden from the investigators. Blood samples also contained most of the expanded thyroid clonotypes (frequency above 0.001), which suggests that blood repertoires may reflect thyroid immune responses. During validation, the model predicted progression to ophthalmopathy a median of around 7 months ahead of onset, with just under 71% sensitivity and under 85% specificity. Ophthalmopathy was separated from stable hyperthyroidism by a 13 V-J signature model, with 87.88% sensitivity and roughly 81% specificity obtained in cross-validation and 80%/75% obtained in testing.

From V the trimming removes 2 bases and from J it removes 1 base, while the gene matches leave 12 bases of the junction unaccounted for. Spanning cysteine to phenylalanine, the CDR3 consists of 19 amino acids. Of the read, only the CDR3 DNA is kept; its 57 bases are in frame from base 1. According to the germline V gene, CDR1 reads LGHNT and CDR2 reads FRNRAP. This clonotype has ten or more counts. The specificity of this receptor is unknown. No base quality values were provided; no much bigger clone lies one nucleotide off. Moderately to severely active disease, a Clinical Activity Score of at least 3, a NOSPECS grade of at least 4, and a duration under 3 months were present in ophthalmopathy patients. Any patient with an uncontrolled infection, another autoimmune disease, pregnancy or lactation was excluded. Clinical symptoms, serum thyroxine and TRAb, thyroid ultrasound, and orbital computed tomography formed the basis for the diagnoses. Ficoll-Paque density gradient centrifugation was used to isolate PBMCs from approximately 10 ml of fresh peripheral blood. Total RNA was extracted with Trizol reagent, and quality was checked on an Agilent 2100 Bioanalyzer.

Amplification of TCR beta CDR3 regions was carried out from RNA transcripts. A first-round RT-PCR of the TCR CDR3 used the HTBI primer set with the Qiagen OneStep RT-PCR kit. The libraries were constructed in a second round of multiplex PCR and then size-selected and purified. The libraries were sequenced on an Illumina HiSeq2000 using paired-end 100 bp reads. The study's own analysis went as follows. SOAPnuke was used to process the raw data, removing reads that contained adapters or uncalled bases, had a mean Phred below 15, or lacked an exact match to the constant primer or identifier. COPE v1.2.5 was used to merge high-quality paired reads, and clonotypes were defined as unique nucleotide sequences. Clonotypes were aligned to IMGT TRBV, TRBD and TRBJ reference segments using MiTCR v1.1. The analysis included only V-J combinations with a frequency above 0.0001, which together covered 99% to 99.2% of the repertoires. A TCS score was defined as the ratio of F50 (clonal expansion) to E x V (chaos), with BLOSUM62-based TCRdist applied between CDR3 peptides within each V-J. Welch's t-statistics and random forest reduced fewer than 550 V-J features to around 14, which were used in a naive Bayes classifier (R e1071). TCRdb's own reprocessing of the public reads used fastp at Q25 and MiXCR and kept productive beta chains. CDR3 protein duplicates are merged, each entry listing the most common genes and DNA. These V and J calls are TCRdb output, not the study's own analysis. This sample gives a few hundred thousand distinct CDR3 sequences in total; more than 15% of them show up just once. The ten most abundant clones make up around 17% of the sample.

The sequence was obtained from a woman aged 18-29 years with Graves' ophthalmopathy. The chain is encoded by TRBV12-5 joined to TRBJ1-1, and 11 junctional nucleotides match TRBD1. Sequenced input: blood. At the DNA level, the sequence is TGTGCTAGTGGTTTGAGGGTTTCGGGACAGGGGGTTCCGAACACTGAAGCTTTCTTT. Translated, this gives CASGLRVSGQGVPNTEAFF.